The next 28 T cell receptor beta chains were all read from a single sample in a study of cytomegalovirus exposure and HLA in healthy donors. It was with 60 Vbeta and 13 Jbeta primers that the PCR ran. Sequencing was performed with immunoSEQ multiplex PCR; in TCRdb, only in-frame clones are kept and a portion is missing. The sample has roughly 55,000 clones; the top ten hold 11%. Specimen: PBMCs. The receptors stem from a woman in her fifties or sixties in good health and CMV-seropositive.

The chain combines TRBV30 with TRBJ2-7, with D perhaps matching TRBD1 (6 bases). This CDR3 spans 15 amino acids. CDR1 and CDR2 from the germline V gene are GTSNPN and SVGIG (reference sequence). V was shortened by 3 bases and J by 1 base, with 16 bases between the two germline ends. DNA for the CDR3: TGTGCCTGGAGAGAAACAGGGTCTGGATCCTACGAGCAGTACTTC. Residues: CAWRETGSGSYEQYF.

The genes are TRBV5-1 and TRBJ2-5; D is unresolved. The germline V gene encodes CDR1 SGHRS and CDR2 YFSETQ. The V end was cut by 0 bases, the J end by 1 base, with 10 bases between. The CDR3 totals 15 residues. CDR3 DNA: TGCGCCAGCAGCTTGGCCCTAACTATCCAAGAGACCCAGTACTTC. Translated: CASSLALTIQETQYF.

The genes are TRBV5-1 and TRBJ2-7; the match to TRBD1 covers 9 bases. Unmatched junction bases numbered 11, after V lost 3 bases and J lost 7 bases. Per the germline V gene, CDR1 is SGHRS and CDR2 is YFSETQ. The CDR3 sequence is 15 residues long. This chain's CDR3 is CASSSQGQGLGEQYF. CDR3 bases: TGCGCCAGCAGCTCTCAGGGACAGGGTTTGGGAGAGCAGTACTTC.

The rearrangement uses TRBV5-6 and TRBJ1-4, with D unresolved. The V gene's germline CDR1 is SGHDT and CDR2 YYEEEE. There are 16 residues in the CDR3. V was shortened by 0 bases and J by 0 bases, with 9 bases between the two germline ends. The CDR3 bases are TGTGCCAGCAGCTTGGATACAGACGCAACTAATGAAAAACTGTTTTTT. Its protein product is CASSLDTDATNEKLFF.

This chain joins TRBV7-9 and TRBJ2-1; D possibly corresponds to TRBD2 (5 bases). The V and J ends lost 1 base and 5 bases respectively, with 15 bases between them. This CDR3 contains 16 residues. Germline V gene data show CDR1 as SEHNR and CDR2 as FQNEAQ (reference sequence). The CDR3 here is CASSLDWLAPDNEQFF. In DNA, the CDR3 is TGTGCCAGCAGCTTAGATTGGCTAGCCCCCGACAATGAGCAGTTCTTC.

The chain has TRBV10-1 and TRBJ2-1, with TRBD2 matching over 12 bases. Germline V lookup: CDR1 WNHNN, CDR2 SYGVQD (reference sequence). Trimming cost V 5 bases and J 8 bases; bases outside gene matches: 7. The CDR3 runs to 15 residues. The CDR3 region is CASSPGLAGWDEQFF. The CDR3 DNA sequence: TGCGCCAGCAGTCCTGGACTAGCGGGGTGGGATGAGCAGTTCTTC.

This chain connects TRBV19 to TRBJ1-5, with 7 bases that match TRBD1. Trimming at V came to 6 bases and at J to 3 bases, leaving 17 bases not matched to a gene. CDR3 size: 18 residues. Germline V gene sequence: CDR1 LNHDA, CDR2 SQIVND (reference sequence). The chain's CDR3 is CASRQTGNRGSINQPQHF. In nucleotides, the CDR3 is TGTGCCAGTAGGCAGACAGGGAACAGGGGCTCAATCAATCAGCCCCAGCATTTT. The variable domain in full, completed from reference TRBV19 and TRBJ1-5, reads DGGITQSPKYLFRKEGQNVTLSCEQNLNHDAMYWYRQDPGQGLRLIYYSQIVNDFQKGDIAEGYSVSREKKESFPLTVTSAQKNPTAFYLCASRQTGNRGSINQPQHFGDGTRLSIL.

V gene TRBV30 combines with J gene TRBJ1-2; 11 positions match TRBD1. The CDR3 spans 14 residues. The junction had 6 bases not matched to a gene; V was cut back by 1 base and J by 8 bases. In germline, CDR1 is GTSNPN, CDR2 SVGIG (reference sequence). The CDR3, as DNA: TGTGCCTGGAGTGGAGGACAGGGGGCGCGAGGCTACACCTTC. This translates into CAWSGGQGARGYTF.

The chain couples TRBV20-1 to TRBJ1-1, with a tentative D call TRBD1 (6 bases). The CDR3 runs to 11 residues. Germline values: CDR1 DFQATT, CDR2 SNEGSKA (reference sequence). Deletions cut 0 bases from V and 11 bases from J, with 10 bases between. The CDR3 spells CSAREGAVAFF. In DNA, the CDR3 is TGCAGTGCTAGAGAGGGGGCGGTGGCTTTCTTT.

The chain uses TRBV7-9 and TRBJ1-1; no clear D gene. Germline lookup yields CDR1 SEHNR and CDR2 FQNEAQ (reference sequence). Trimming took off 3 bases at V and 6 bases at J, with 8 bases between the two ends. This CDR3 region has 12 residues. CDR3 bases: TGTGCCAGCAGCTTCTCTAGGCCTGAAGCTTTCTTT. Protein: CASSFSRPEAFF.

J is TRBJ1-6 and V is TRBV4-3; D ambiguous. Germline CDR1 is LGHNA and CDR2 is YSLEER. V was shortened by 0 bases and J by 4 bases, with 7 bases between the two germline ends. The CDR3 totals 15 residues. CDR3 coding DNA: TGCGCCAGCAGCCAAGATAGGACTTATAATTCACCCCTCCACTTT. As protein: CASSQDRTYNSPLHF.

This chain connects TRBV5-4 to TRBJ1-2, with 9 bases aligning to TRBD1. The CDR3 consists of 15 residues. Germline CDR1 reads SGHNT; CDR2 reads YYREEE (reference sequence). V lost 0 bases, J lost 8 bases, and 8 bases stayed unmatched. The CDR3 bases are TGTGCCAGCAGCTTGGGAGGACAGGGGAAGGAAGGCTACACCTTC. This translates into CASSLGGQGKEGYTF. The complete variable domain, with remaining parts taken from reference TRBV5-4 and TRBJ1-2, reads ETGVTQSPTHLIKTRGQQVTLRCSSQSGHNTVSWYQQALGQGPQFIFQYYREEENGRGNFPPRFSGLQFPNYSSELNVNALELDDSALYLCASSLGGQGKEGYTFGSGTRLTVV.

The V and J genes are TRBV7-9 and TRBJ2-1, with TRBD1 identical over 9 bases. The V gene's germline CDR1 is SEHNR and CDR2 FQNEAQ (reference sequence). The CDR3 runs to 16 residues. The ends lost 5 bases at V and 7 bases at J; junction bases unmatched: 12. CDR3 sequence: CASSPWGGTGMNEQFF. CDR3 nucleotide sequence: TGTGCCAGCAGCCCTTGGGGGGGGACAGGGATGAATGAGCAGTTCTTC.

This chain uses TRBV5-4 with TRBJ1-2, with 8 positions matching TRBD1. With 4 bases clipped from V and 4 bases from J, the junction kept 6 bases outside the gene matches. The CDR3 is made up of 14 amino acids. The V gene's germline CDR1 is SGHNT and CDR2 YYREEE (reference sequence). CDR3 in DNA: TGTGCCAGCAGCACGGGGACAGGCCCCTATGGCTACACCTTC. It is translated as CASSTGTGPYGYTF.

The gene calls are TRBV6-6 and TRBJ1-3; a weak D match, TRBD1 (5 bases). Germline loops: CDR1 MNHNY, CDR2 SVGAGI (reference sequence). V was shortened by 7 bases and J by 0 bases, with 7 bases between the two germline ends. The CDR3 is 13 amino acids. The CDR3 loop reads CASIGGSGNTIYF. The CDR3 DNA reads TGTGCCAGCATCGGGGGCTCTGGAAACACCATATATTTT.

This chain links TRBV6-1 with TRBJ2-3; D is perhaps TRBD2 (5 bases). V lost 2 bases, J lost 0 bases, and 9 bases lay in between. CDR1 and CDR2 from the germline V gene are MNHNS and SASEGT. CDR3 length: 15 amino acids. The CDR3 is CASSEKVASTDTQYF. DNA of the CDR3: TGTGCCAGCAGTGAAAAGGTAGCGAGCACAGATACGCAGTATTTT.

The CDR3 is CASSPRSLTSADTQYF. The CDR3 DNA is TGTGCCAGTAGTCCGAGATCCCTTACTAGCGCTGATACGCAGTATTTT. The V call is TRBV19, the J call TRBJ2-3; 7 bases map to TRBD2. Trimming at V came to 5 bases and at J to 6 bases, leaving 14 bases not matched to a gene. The CDR3 loop spans 16 amino acids. Germline V gene data show CDR1 as LNHDA and CDR2 as SQIVND (reference sequence).

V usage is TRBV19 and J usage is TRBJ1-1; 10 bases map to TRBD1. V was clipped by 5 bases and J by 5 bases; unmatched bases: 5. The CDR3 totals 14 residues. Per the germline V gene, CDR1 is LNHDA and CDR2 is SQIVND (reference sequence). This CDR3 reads CASSDRGLDTEAFF. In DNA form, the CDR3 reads TGTGCCAGTAGTGACAGGGGGCTAGATACTGAAGCTTTCTTT.

CDR3: CASSRGQGIEQFF. The CDR3 nucleotides are TGTGCCAGCAGCCGGGGACAGGGGATTGAGCAGTTCTTC. The chain links TRBV4-2 to TRBJ2-1; TRBD1 matches 10 bases. Germline V gene lookup returns CDR1 LGHNA and CDR2 YNFKEQ. The trim removed 4 bases at V and 9 bases at J, leaving 3 bases unmatched. The CDR3 runs 13 residues.

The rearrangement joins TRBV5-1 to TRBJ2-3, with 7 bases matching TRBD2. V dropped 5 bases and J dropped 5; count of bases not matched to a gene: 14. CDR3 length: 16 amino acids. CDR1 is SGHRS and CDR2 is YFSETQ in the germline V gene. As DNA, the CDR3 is TGCGCCAGCAGTTTTAGGCAGCGGGATCTTGGAGATACGCAGTATTTT. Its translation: CASSFRQRDLGDTQYF.

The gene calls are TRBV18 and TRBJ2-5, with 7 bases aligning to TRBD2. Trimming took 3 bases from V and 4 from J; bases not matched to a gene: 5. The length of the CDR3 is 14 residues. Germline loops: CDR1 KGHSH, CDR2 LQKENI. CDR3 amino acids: CASSPRGVGETQYF. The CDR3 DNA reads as TGTGCCAGCTCACCCCGGGGGGTAGGAGAGACCCAGTACTTC.

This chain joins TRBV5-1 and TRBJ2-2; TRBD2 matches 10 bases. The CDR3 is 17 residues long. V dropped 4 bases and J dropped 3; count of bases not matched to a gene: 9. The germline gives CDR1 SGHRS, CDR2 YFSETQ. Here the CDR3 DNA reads TGCGCCAGCAGCCCAACTCTAGCGGGGGAGTACACCGGGGAGCTGTTTTTT. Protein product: CASSPTLAGEYTGELFF.

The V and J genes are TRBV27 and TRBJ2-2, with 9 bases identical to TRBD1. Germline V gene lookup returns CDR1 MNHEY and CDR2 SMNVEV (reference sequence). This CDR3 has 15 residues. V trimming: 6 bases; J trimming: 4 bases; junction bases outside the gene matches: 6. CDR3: CASSRDRVATGELFF. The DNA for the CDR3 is TGTGCCAGCAGCCGGGACAGGGTCGCCACCGGGGAGCTGTTTTTT.

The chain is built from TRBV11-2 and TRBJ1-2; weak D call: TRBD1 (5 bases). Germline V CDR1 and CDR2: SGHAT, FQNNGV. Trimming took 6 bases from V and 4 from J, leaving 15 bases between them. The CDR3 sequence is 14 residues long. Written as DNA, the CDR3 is TGTGCCAGCAGTCCCCCGGGACTGACCTATGGCTACACCTTC. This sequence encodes CASSPPGLTYGYTF.

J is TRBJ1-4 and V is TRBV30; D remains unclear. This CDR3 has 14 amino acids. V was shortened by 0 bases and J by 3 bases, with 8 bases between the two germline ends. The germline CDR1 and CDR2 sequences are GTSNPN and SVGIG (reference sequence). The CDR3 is CAWSVDWANEKLFF. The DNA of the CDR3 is TGTGCCTGGAGTGTTGACTGGGCTAATGAAAAACTGTTTTTT.

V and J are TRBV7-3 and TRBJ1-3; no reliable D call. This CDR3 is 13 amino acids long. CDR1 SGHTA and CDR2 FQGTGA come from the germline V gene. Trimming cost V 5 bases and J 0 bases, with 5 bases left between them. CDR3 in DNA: TGTGCCAGCAGCGACAACTCTGGAAACACCATATATTTT. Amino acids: CASSDNSGNTIYF. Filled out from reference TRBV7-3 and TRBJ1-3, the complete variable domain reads GAGVSQTPSNKVTEKGKYVELRCDPISGHTALYWYRQSLGQGPEFLIYFQGTGAADDSGLPNDRFFAVRPEGSVSTLKIQRTERGDSAVYLCASSDNSGNTIYFGEGSWLTVV.

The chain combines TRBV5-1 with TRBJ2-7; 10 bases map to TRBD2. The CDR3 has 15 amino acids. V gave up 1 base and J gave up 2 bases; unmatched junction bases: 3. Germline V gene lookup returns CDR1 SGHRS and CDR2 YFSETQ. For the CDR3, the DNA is TGCGCCAGCAGCTTGATAGCGGGGGGTGCCTACGAGCAGTACTTC. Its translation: CASSLIAGGAYEQYF.

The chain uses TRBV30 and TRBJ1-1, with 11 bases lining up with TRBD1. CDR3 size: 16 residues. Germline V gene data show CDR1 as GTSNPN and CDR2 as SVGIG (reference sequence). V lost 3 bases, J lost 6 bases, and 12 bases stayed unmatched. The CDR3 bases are TGTGCCTGGAGGGGAGGGACAGGGGGAAGGAGAGCTGAAGCTTTCTTT. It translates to CAWRGGTGGRRAEAFF.